This T cell receptor beta chain derives from a study of blood T cell repertoires in COVID-19. Turning to the study itself: Both acute and convalescent COVID-19 samples were obtained from the United States, Italy and Spain.

Original processing methods: Counts of nucleated cells, estimated from reference gene primer amplification, were obtained. Clones were read by immunoSEQ multiplex PCR, and TCRdb kept only the in-frame ones, dropping some. That table furnishes V, J and clone size, whereas the DNA furnished D and trimming. The repertoire has over 100,000 clones, about 85% of them found once; the top ten carry under 13%. The source is an elderly man with acute or convalescent COVID-19. The sequenced sample consisted of peripheral blood.

This CDR3 is CASSVGDFSSYNEQFF. The CDR3 DNA is TGTGCCAGCAGCGTAGGGGACTTTAGCTCCTACAATGAGCAGTTCTTC. The V and J genes are TRBV9 and TRBJ2-1; a possible D gene is TRBD2 (6 bases). V was cut by 0 bases and J by 0 bases, with 10 bases left in between. The germline gives CDR1 SGDLS, CDR2 YYNGEE. The CDR3 runs to 16 residues.